The clone carrying this T cell receptor (beta chain) came up many times. This sample was taken from a study of T cells in Graves' hyperthyroidism and ophthalmopathy. On the study more broadly: Once the initial diagnosis was made, peripheral blood was obtained before any treatment.

RNA transcripts yielded amplified TCR beta CDR3 regions. TCR CDR3 regions were first amplified by RT-PCR with HTBI primers. MiXCR was run by TCRdb on the multiplex PCR reads, yielding one entry per CDR3 protein. This sample yields fewer than 800,000 distinct CDR3 sequences, of which roughly 15% are seen a single time; around 7.7% belongs to the top ten. V lost 3 bases to trimming and J lost 3 bases, with 10 bases between them. CDR1 is LGHDT and CDR2 is YNNKEL in the germline V gene (reference sequence). This CDR3 region has 14 residues. Exclusion followed for patients with uncontrolled infection, other autoimmune disease, pregnancy or lactation.

The specimen was blood. The rearrangement uses TRBV3-1 and TRBJ2-3; D might be TRBD1 (6 bases). The clonotype was recovered from a man between 18 and 29 years old with Graves' hyperthyroidism. CDR3 sequence reads: CASSHWTDTDTQYF. The CDR3 bases are TGTGCCAGCAGCCACTGGACAGATACAGATACGCAGTATTTT.